These 7 T cell receptor beta chains originate from one sample sequenced in a study of vaccination and CD4 T cells after COVID-19. The treatment: roughly ten-day PBMC culture with coronavirus spike peptide pools or control peptides (ViraFEST assay). During the years 2011-2018, before the COVID-19 pandemic, the unexposed donor's CD4+ T cells were collected. The Oncomine TCR Beta short-read assay was applied to DNA of cultured CD4+ T cells. TCRdb analysed the PCR reads with MiXCR anew, one entry per CDR3 protein. The sample has roughly 8,000 distinct CDR3 sequences, about 45% seen once; the top ten hold roughly 19%. No antigen has been identified for these receptors. The specimen sequenced was CD4+ T cells from blood, cultured in vitro. The origin of the receptors is a human donor in good health.

The chain recombines TRBV19 with TRBJ1-2; possibly TRBD1 for D (6 bases). Germline assignment: CDR1 LNHDA and CDR2 SQIVND (reference sequence). The V and J ends lost 1 base and 5 bases respectively, with 14 bases between them. This CDR3 is 15 amino acids long. The CDR3 DNA follows: TGTGCCAGTAGTATAGGGGACGGACAGTTTTATGGCTACACCTTC. Translation: CASSIGDGQFYGYTF.

This clonotype was found a few times. The chain joins TRBV6-5 to TRBJ2-1, with 15 bases identical to TRBD2. V shed 2 bases, J shed 4 bases, and the junction held 9 bases outside the gene matches. The CDR3 covers 19 residues. Germline assignment: CDR1 MNHEY and CDR2 SVGAGI. The CDR3 nucleotides read TGTGCCAGCAGTTACGGACGGTGGACTAGCGGGAGGGATTACAATGAGCAGTTCTTC. Translation gives CASSYGRWTSGRDYNEQFF.

This rearrangement joins TRBV19 to TRBJ2-7, with 8 nucleotides matching TRBD1. CDR1 is LNHDA and CDR2 is SQIVND in the germline V gene (reference sequence). The CDR3 extends over 16 amino acids. With 2 bases clipped from V and 5 bases from J, the junction kept 11 bases outside the gene matches. CDR3 sequence reads: CASSIYRDRGLNEQYF. The CDR3 DNA reads TGTGCCAGTAGTATATATAGAGACAGGGGTTTGAACGAGCAGTACTTC.

The J gene is TRBJ2-1, the V gene TRBV7-9, with no clear D. The V end lost 1 base, the J end lost 2 bases, and 12 bases lay between the germline ends. The length of the CDR3 is 16 residues. The V gene's germline CDR1 is SEHNR and CDR2 FQNEAQ (reference sequence). In DNA form, the CDR3 reads TGTGCCAGCAGCTTAGAGGTAAAACCTCCCTACAATGAGCAGTTCTTC. Its translation is CASSLEVKPPYNEQFF.

The J gene is TRBJ1-2, the V gene TRBV6-1; D possibly corresponds to TRBD1 (6 bases). The CDR3 loop spans 16 amino acids. CDR1 and CDR2 from the germline V gene are MNHNS and SASEGT. V gave up 2 bases and J gave up 6 bases, with 19 bases separating them. The CDR3 loop reads CASSEPGRGGANGYTF. The CDR3 DNA sequence: TGTGCCAGCAGTGAACCGGGTAGGGGGGGGGCGAATGGCTACACCTTC.

V gene TRBV20-1 combines with J gene TRBJ2-5; D is undetermined. The CDR3 is made up of 13 amino acids. V gave up 4 bases and J gave up 3 bases, with 12 bases separating them. In germline, CDR1 is DFQATT, CDR2 SNEGSKA (reference sequence). The CDR3 DNA reads TGCAGTGCTAAGGCCCGGTGGGAAGAGACCCAGTACTTC. Translated: CSAKARWEETQYF.

This clonotype has just one count. J is TRBJ2-1 and V is TRBV6-1, with 10 bases aligning to TRBD1. The germline CDR1 and CDR2 sequences are MNHNS and SASEGT. The CDR3 length is 17 residues. V shed 5 bases, J shed 6 bases, and the junction held 13 bases outside the gene matches. The CDR3 region has the DNA TGTGCCAGCAGTCGGCCCCAGGGACAGGGGCTGACCAATGAGCAGTTCTTC. It yields the protein CASSRPQGQGLTNEQFF.